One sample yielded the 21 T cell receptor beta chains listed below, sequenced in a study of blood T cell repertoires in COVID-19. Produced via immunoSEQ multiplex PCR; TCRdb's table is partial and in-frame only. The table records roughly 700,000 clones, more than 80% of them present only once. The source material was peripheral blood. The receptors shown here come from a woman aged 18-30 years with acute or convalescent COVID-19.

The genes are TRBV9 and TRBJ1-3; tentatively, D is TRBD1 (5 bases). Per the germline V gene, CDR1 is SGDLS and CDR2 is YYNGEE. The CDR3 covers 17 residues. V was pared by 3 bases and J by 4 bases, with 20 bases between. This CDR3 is CASSADRDSSRGNTIYF. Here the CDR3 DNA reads TGTGCCAGCAGCGCTGACCGGGACTCCTCCCGGGGAAACACCATATATTTT.

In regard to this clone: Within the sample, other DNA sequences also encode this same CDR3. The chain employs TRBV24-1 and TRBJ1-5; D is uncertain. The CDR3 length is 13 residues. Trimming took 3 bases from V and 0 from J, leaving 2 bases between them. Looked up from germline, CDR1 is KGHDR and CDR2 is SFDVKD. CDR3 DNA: TGTGCCACCAGTGATCGTAGCAATCAGCCCCAGCATTTT. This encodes CATSDRSNQPQHF.

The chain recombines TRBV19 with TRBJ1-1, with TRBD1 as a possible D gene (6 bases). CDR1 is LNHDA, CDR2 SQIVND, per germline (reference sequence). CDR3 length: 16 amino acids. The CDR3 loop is CHSLSQGGRRCAEAFF. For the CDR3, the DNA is TGTCACAGCCTTTCACAGGGCGGTCGAAGGTGCGCTGAAGCTTTCTTT.

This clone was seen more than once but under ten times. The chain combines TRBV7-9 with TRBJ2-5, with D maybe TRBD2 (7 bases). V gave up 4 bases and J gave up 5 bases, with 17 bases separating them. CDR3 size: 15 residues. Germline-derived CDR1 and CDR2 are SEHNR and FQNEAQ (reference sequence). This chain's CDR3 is CASSSTNREGETQYF. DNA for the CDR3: TGTGCCAGCAGCTCAACTAACAGGGAGGGGGAGACCCAGTACTTC.

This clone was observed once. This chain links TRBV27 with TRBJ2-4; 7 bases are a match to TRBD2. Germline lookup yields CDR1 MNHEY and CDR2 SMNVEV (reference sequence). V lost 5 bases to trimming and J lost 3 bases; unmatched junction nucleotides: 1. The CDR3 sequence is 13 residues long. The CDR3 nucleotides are TGTGCCAGCAGTCCGGGGGGCAAAAACATTCAGTACTTC. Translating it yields CASSPGGKNIQYF.

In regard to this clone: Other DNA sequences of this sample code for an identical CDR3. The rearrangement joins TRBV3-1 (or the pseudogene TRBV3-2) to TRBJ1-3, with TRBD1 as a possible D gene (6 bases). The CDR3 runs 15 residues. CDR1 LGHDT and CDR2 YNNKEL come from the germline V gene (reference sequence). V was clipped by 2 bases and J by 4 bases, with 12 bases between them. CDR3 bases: TGTGCCAGCAGCCAACGGGGGGGCTCCGGAAACACCATATATTTT. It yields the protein CASSQRGGSGNTIYF.

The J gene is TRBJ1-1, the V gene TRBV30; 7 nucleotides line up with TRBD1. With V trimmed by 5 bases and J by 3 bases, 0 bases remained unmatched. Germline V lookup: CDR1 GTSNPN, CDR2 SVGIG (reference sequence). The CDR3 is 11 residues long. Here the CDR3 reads CAWDRDTEAFF. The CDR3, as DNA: TGTGCCTGGGACAGGGACACTGAAGCTTTCTTT.

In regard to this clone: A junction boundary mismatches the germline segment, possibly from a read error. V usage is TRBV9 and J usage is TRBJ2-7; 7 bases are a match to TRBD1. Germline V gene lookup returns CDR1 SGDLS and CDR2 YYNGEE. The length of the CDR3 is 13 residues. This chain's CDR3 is CTSSGHDRVKQYF. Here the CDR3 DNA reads TGTACCAGCAGCGGTCACGACAGGGTCAAGCAGTACTTC.

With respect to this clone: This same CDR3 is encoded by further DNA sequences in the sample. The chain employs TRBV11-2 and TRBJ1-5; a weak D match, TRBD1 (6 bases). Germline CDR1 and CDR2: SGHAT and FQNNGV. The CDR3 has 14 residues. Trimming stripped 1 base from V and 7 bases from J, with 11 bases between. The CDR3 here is CASSLGGGGQPQHF. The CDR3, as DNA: TGTGCCAGCAGCTTAGGAGGGGGAGGGCAGCCCCAGCATTTT.

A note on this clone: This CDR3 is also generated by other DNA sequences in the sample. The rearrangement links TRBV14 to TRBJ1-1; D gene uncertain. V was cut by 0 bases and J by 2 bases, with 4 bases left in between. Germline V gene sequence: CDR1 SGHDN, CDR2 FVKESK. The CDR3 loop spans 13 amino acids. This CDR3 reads CASSQDLNTEAFF. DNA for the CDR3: TGTGCCAGCAGCCAAGACCTTAACACTGAAGCTTTCTTT.

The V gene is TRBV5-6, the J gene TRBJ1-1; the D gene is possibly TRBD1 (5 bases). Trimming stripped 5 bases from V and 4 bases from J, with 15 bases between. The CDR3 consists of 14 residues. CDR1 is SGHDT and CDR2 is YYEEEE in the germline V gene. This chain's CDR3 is CASRFNKGSTEAFF. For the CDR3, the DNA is TGTGCCAGCAGATTTAATAAGGGGTCCACTGAAGCTTTCTTT.

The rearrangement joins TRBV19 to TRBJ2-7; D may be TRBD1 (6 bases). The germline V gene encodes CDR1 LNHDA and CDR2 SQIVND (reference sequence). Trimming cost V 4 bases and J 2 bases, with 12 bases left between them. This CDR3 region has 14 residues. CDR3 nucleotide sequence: TGTGCCAGTAGTAGGAGTCGGGACACCTACGAGCAGTACTTC. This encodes CASSRSRDTYEQYF.

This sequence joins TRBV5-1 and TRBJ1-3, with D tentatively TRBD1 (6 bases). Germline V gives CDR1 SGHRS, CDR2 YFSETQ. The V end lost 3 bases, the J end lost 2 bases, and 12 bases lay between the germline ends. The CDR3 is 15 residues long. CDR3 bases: TGCGCCAGCAGCTCCGCAGGGGACACTGGAAACACCATATATTTT. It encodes CASSSAGDTGNTIYF.

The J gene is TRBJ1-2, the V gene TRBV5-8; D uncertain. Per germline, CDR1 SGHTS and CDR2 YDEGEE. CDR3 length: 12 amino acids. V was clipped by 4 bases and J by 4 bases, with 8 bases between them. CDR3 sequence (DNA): TGTGCCAGCAGCATGGGTCGCTATGGCTACACCTTC. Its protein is CASSMGRYGYTF.

CDR3 residues: CASREMTGSAFF. The CDR3 DNA reads as TGTGCCAGTAGAGAAATGACAGGATCAGCTTTCTTT. This sequence joins TRBV19 and TRBJ1-1; TRBD1 might be the D (6 bases). CDR1 is LNHDA, CDR2 SQIVND, per germline (reference sequence). Trimming cost V 6 bases and J 10 bases, with 15 bases left between them. The CDR3 runs to 12 residues.

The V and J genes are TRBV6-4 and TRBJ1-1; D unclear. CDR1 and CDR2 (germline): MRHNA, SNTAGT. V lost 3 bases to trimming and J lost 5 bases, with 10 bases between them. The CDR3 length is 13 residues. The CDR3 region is CASSEREGTEAFF. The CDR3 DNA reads TGTGCCAGCAGTGAAAGGGAGGGAACTGAAGCTTTCTTT.

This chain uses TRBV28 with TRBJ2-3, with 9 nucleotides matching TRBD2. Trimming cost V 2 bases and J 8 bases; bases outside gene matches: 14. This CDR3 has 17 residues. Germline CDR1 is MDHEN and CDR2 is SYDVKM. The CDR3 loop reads CASSLESLAGLRGTQYF. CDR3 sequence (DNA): TGTGCCAGCAGTTTAGAATCGCTAGCGGGGCTCCGCGGTACGCAGTATTTT.

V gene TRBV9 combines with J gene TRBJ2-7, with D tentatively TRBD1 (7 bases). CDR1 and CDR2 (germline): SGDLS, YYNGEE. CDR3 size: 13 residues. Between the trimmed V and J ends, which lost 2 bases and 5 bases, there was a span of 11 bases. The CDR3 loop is CASSVQGGDEQYF. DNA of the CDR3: TGTGCCAGCAGCGTCCAGGGGGGCGACGAGCAGTACTTC.

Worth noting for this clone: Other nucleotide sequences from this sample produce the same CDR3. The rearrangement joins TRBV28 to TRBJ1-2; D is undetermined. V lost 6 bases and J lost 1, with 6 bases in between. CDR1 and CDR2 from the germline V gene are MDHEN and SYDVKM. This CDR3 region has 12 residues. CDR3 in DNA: TGTGCCAGCAGCCCCAGTAACTATGGCTACACCTTC. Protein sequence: CASSPSNYGYTF.

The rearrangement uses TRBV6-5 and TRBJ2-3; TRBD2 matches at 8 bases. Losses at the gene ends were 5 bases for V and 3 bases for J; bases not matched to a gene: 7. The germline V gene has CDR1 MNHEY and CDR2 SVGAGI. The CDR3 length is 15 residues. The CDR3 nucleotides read TGTGCCAGCAGTCGTAGCGGGGCGGGTACAGATACGCAGTATTTT. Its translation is CASSRSGAGTDTQYF.

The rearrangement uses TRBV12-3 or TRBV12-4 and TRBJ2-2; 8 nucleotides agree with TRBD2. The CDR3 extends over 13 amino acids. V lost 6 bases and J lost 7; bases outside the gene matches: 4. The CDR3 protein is CASSGGADGELFF. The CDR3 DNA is TGTGCCAGCAGCGGGGGGGCCGACGGGGAGCTGTTTTTT.